These 26 T cell receptor beta chains were all obtained from the same sample, sequenced in a study of T cells in localized non-small cell lung cancer. Assay used: immunoSEQ multiplex PCR; TCRdb lists only in-frame clones, some missing. The sample consists of 35,000 to 40,000 clones, approximately 88% of them appearing once. Sequenced here: peripheral blood, sampled before any cancer treatment. The source of these receptors is a woman aged 35-70 years with stage I lung adenocarcinoma.

The chain has TRBV28 and TRBJ2-2; 9 nucleotides align to TRBD2. The CDR3 is made up of 15 amino acids. V gave up 4 bases and J gave up 3 bases; unmatched junction bases: 3. Per the germline V gene, CDR1 is MDHEN and CDR2 is SYDVKM. The CDR3 loop is CASSSSGTYTGELFF. In DNA form, the CDR3 reads TGTGCCAGCAGTTCTAGCGGGACCTACACCGGGGAGCTGTTTTTT.

The J gene is TRBJ2-4, the V gene TRBV1; the tabulated D call, TRBD2, remains unverified against the DNA. TRBV1 is deemed a pseudogene. The CDR3 extends over 18 amino acids. The CDR3 nucleotides read TGCACCAGCAGCCAATGGACTAGCGGGAGTGGGGCCAAAAACATTCAGTACTTC. As protein: CTSSQWTSGSGAKNIQYF.

The chain is built from TRBV7-3 and TRBJ2-7; TRBD1 aligns across 7 bases. In germline, CDR1 is SGHTA, CDR2 FQGTGA. The CDR3 is 13 residues long. V lost 5 bases to trimming and J lost 2 bases; unmatched junction nucleotides: 3. CDR3 DNA: TGTGCCAGCAGCCTAGGGACAGCCTACGAGCAGTACTTC. Translating it yields CASSLGTAYEQYF.

V is TRBV19 and J is TRBJ2-3; 12 bases map to TRBD2. The length of the CDR3 is 15 residues. J lost 2 bases, V lost 5 bases, and 2 bases had no gene match. Germline values: CDR1 LNHDA, CDR2 SQIVND (reference sequence). The CDR3 nucleotides read TGTGCCAGTAGTGGACTAGCGGGACACACAGATACGCAGTATTTT. Translating it yields CASSGLAGHTDTQYF.

The V gene is TRBV29-1, the J gene TRBJ2-1, with TRBD2 matching 8 bases. The V gene's germline CDR1 is SQVTM and CDR2 ANQGSEA. V lost 3 bases, J lost 5 bases, and 9 bases stayed unmatched. The length of the CDR3 is 15 residues. The CDR3, as DNA: TGCAGCGTTGACTCTCGTTCGGGAGGGGACAATGAGCAGTTCTTC. Amino acid sequence: CSVDSRSGGDNEQFF.

This clone has a single count. The V call is TRBV5-6, the J call TRBJ1-5; TRBD1 matches at 9 bases. Per the germline V gene, CDR1 is SGHDT and CDR2 is YYEEEE. This CDR3 comprises 16 residues. V was clipped by 3 bases and J by 0 bases; unmatched bases: 4. The CDR3 region has the DNA TGTGCCAGCAGCTCGGGACAGGGAGCTAGCAATCAGCCCCAGCATTTT. Its protein is CASSSGQGASNQPQHF.

V and J are TRBV6-5 and TRBJ1-1, with a tentative D call TRBD1 (5 bases). CDR1 is MNHEY, CDR2 SVGAGI, per germline. V lost 5 bases and J lost 0, with 13 bases in between. CDR3 length: 15 amino acids. The CDR3 loop is CASSRGVLMNTEAFF. The DNA of the CDR3 is TGTGCCAGCAGTCGAGGGGTTCTCATGAACACTGAAGCTTTCTTT.

This sequence joins TRBV28 and TRBJ2-2; a weak D match, TRBD2 (5 bases). Germline values: CDR1 MDHEN, CDR2 SYDVKM. The CDR3 spans 15 residues. Between the trimmed V and J ends, which lost 5 bases and 3 bases, there was a span of 13 bases. In DNA, the CDR3 is TGTGCCAGCAGTCCAGTGAGAGGGCACACCGGGGAGCTGTTTTTT. Encoded protein: CASSPVRGHTGELFF.

The chain couples TRBV11-2 to TRBJ2-3, with D hard to call. Germline lookup yields CDR1 SGHAT and CDR2 FQNNGV. V lost 3 bases to trimming and J lost 5 bases, with 6 bases between them. This CDR3 comprises 12 residues. For the CDR3, the DNA is TGTGCCAGCAGCTTTACCCAAGATACGCAGTATTTT. It codes for CASSFTQDTQYF.

In this sample, this clone turned up once. The chain links TRBV18 to TRBJ2-7; D possibly corresponds to TRBD2 (5 bases). Germline V lookup: CDR1 KGHSH, CDR2 LQKENI. Trimming removed 1 base from V and 0 bases from J, with 13 bases in between. CDR3 length: 16 residues. CDR3: CASSPRFERSSYEQYF. In DNA, the CDR3 is TGTGCCAGCTCACCACGGTTCGAGCGGAGCTCCTACGAGCAGTACTTC.

The V call is TRBV11-2, the J call TRBJ2-1, with 9 bases aligning to TRBD2. V lost 7 bases, J lost 2 bases, and 15 bases stayed unmatched. CDR3 size: 18 residues. CDR1 SGHAT and CDR2 FQNNGV come from the germline V gene. The DNA of the CDR3 is TGTGCCAGCATATCCCAAGGGGCTAGCGGGATACCCTACAATGAGCAGTTCTTC. This codes for CASISQGASGIPYNEQFF.

The rearrangement uses TRBV6-1 and TRBJ1-6; possibly TRBD1 for D (5 bases). The CDR3 contains 18 residues. Between the trimmed V and J ends, which lost 1 base and 7 bases, there was a span of 20 bases. Germline V gene data show CDR1 as MNHNS and CDR2 as SASEGT. The CDR3 DNA reads as TGTGCCAGCAGTGAAGTCAGGAGGTCCCGACAGCCAAATTCACCCCTCCACTTT. This translates into CASSEVRRSRQPNSPLHF.

CDR3 bases: TGCGCCAGCAGCTTACTAGCGGGAATACTGGAGACCCAGTACTTC. It yields the protein CASSLLAGILETQYF. This chain uses TRBV5-1 with TRBJ2-5; 10 positions match TRBD2. Unmatched junction bases numbered 6, after V lost 2 bases and J lost 5 bases. This CDR3 comprises 15 residues. CDR1 and CDR2 from the germline V gene are SGHRS and YFSETQ.

The chain carries TRBV11-3 and TRBJ2-1; 8 bases are shared with TRBD2. This CDR3 region has 15 residues. The ends lost 4 bases at V and 7 bases at J; junction bases unmatched: 9. CDR1 is SGHNT and CDR2 is YENEEA in the germline V gene. The CDR3 DNA is TGTGCCAGCAGCTCCTCCGGGACTAGTAGAAATGAGCAGTTCTTC. This translates into CASSSSGTSRNEQFF. Filled out from reference TRBV11-3 and TRBJ2-1, the complete variable domain reads EAGVVQSPRYKIIEKKQPVAFWCNPISGHNTLYWYLQNLGQGPELLIRYENEEAVDDSQLPKDRFSAERLKGVDSTLKIQPAELGDSAVYLCASSSSGTSRNEQFFGPGTRLTVL.

The V gene is TRBV27, the J gene TRBJ2-7, with TRBD2 matching 10 bases. CDR1 and CDR2 (germline): MNHEY, SMNVEV (reference sequence). CDR3 length: 16 residues. The ends lost 4 bases at V and 3 bases at J; junction bases unmatched: 9. CDR3 sequence (DNA): TGTGCCAGCAGTTCACTGGAACGGACTAGCGGCTACGAGCAGTACTTC. As protein: CASSSLERTSGYEQYF.

J is TRBJ2-3 and V is TRBV27, with 8 bases identical to TRBD2. Trimming removed 6 bases from V and 6 bases from J; junction bases left unmatched: 17. Germline CDR1 MNHEY, CDR2 SMNVEV (reference sequence). This CDR3 spans 17 amino acids. The CDR3 bases are TGTGCCAGCAGACCCCTCTTCACTAGCGGTGTTACGGATACGCAGTATTTT. It is translated as CASRPLFTSGVTDTQYF.

The rearrangement uses TRBV18 and TRBJ2-7; TRBD1 matches 9 bases. J was trimmed by 9 bases and V by 3 bases; bases with no gene match: 6. Per germline, CDR1 KGHSH and CDR2 LQKENI. This CDR3 is 13 amino acids long. The CDR3 loop is CASSPGQGGWQYF. Here the CDR3 DNA reads TGTGCCAGCTCACCGGGACAGGGTGGTTGGCAGTACTTC. Combining the CDR3 with reference TRBV18 and TRBJ2-7 gives the whole variable domain NAGVMQNPRHLVRRRGQEARLRCSPMKGHSHVYWYRQLPEEGLKFMVYLQKENIIDESGMPKERFSAEFPKEGPSILRIQQVVRGDSAAYFCASSPGQGGWQYFGPGTRLTVT.

This rearrangement joins TRBV9 to TRBJ2-1; 14 nucleotides line up with TRBD2. The CDR3 has 17 residues. J was trimmed by 6 bases and V by 3 bases; bases with no gene match: 8. The germline gives CDR1 SGDLS, CDR2 YYNGEE. The CDR3 region is CASSARGTSGRSNEQFF. In DNA form, the CDR3 reads TGTGCCAGCAGCGCCCGGGGGACTAGCGGGAGAAGCAATGAGCAGTTCTTC.

The chain is built from TRBV4-1 and TRBJ2-6; no definite D call. V lost 4 bases to trimming and J lost 0 bases, with 16 bases between them. The CDR3 runs to 18 residues. Germline V gene data show CDR1 as MGHRA and CDR2 as YSYEKL. This CDR3 is CASSPFPELLSGANVLTF. In DNA form, the CDR3 reads TGCGCCAGCAGCCCTTTTCCGGAACTACTCTCTGGGGCCAACGTCCTGACTTTC.

This chain links TRBV5-4 with TRBJ2-5; 11 bases map to TRBD1. J was trimmed by 4 bases and V by 1 base; bases with no gene match: 6. Germline CDR1 and CDR2: SGHNT and YYREEE (reference sequence). The CDR3 covers 16 residues. The CDR3 is CASSLRTGGGRETQYF. CDR3 nucleotide sequence: TGTGCCAGCAGCTTGAGGACAGGGGGCGGACGAGAGACCCAGTACTTC.

This clone was seen once. Its ends do not fully match the called genes, so a read error is possible. The chain recombines TRBV5-1 with TRBJ2-7, with 7 positions matching TRBD2. Germline assignment: CDR1 SGHRS and CDR2 YFSETQ. The CDR3 length is 16 residues. For the CDR3, the DNA is TGCGCCAGCAGCGCCCTGGCGGACTCCGGGACTACGAAGCAGTGCTTC. Amino acids: CASSALADSGTTKQCF. Full variable domain (rest looked up from reference TRBV5-1 and TRBJ2-7): KAGVTQTPRYLIKTRGQQVTLSCSPISGHRSVSWYQQTPGQGLQFLFEYFSETQRNKGNFPGRFSGRQFSNSRSEMNVSTLELGDSALYLCASSALADSGTTKQCFGPGTRLTVT.

This chain joins TRBV5-8 and TRBJ1-1; D remains unclear. With 1 base removed from V and 1 base from J, the gap between germline ends came to 14 bases. Germline loops: CDR1 SGHTS, CDR2 YDEGEE. The CDR3 totals 16 residues. CDR3 bases: TGTGCCAGCAGCTTGATTCGAATTGTGGGGAACACTGAAGCTTTCTTT. Amino acid sequence: CASSLIRIVGNTEAFF. The full variable domain, with the rest looked up from reference TRBV5-8 and TRBJ1-1, is EAGVTQSPTHLIKTRGQQATLRCSPISGHTSVYWYQQALGLGLQFLLWYDEGEERNRGNFPPRFSGRQFPNYSSELNVNALELEDSALYLCASSLIRIVGNTEAFFGQGTRLTVV.

The sample holds a few counts of this clone. The chain uses TRBV30 and TRBJ1-1, with D possibly matching TRBD1 (5 bases). Trimming shortened V by 0 bases and J by 2 bases, and 7 bases separated the two germline ends. The CDR3 is made up of 13 amino acids. Germline-derived CDR1 and CDR2 are GTSNPN and SVGIG (reference sequence). The CDR3 nucleotides read TGTGCCTGGAGTGTGACAGTTAACACTGAAGCTTTCTTT. This codes for CAWSVTVNTEAFF.

The CDR3 loop is CASKGLAGVYNEQFF. CDR3 bases: TGTGCCAGTAAAGGACTAGCGGGGGTGTACAATGAGCAGTTCTTC. The rearrangement joins TRBV19 to TRBJ2-1; TRBD2 aligns across 13 bases. The CDR3 contains 15 residues. Germline lookup yields CDR1 LNHDA and CDR2 SQIVND (reference sequence). The ends lost 7 bases at V and 4 bases at J; junction bases unmatched: 4.

Only one count was recorded for this clone. J is TRBJ2-5 and V is TRBV6-1; 10 positions match TRBD2. Germline trimming cut 1 base from V and 4 bases from J; bases unmatched to any gene: 0. This CDR3 has 14 residues. Germline CDR1 MNHNS, CDR2 SASEGT. CDR3 loop: CASSEVAGGETQYF. CDR3 DNA sequence: TGTGCCAGCAGTGAAGTAGCGGGGGGAGAGACCCAGTACTTC.

The J gene is TRBJ2-5, the V gene TRBV7-9; D remains ambiguous. Germline CDR1 is SEHNR and CDR2 is FQNEAQ (reference sequence). The CDR3 extends over 16 amino acids. V was trimmed by 1 base and J by 1 base, leaving 13 bases between them. The CDR3 region is CASSLVQADPQETQYF. Written as DNA, the CDR3 is TGTGCCAGCAGCTTAGTGCAGGCCGACCCCCAAGAGACCCAGTACTTC.